This T cell receptor (beta chain) was found in a study of cytomegalovirus exposure and HLA in healthy donors. The validation cohort, a group of under 150 subjects, included the donors and was separate from the roughly 670-subject first cohort. This CDR3 is built from 14 residues. Trimming stripped 5 bases from V and 8 bases from J, with 18 bases between. In germline, CDR1 is LGHNT, CDR2 FRNRAP. Method: immunoSEQ multiplex PCR; TCRdb's copy keeps in-frame clones and lacks some. The repertoire has around 100,000 clones, less than 85% of them found once; the top ten carry 20%. V usage is TRBV12-5 and J usage is TRBJ1-2; D gene ambiguous. This sequence originates from a man aged 18 to 30 in good health and CMV-seropositive. The sequencing sample was made of PBMCs. The CDR3 reads CASGQEAQAAGYTF. CDR3 bases: TGTGCTAGTGGTCAGGAGGCGCAAGCGGCCGGCTACACCTTC.